Listed below are T cell receptor beta chains from one sample, sequenced in a study of CD8 T cells in ankylosing spondylitis. TCRdb analysed the 5' RACE reads with MiXCR anew, one entry per CDR3 protein. Of about 450,000 distinct CDR3 sequences in the sample, 20% to 30% were seen once. The material sequenced was blood, either unsorted or a sorted T cell fraction (not recorded which). These receptors came from a male donor with ankylosing spondylitis. CDR3s include the opening cysteine and the closing phenylalanine or tryptophan. Each record gives: D gene, J gene, V gene, CDR3 length, clone size, CDR3 protein, CDR3 DNA. The D gene is left open where the match is weak. Part of the rows lack a size; the others show once, few, many or a class for expanded clones.

. TRBJ1-1 TRBV7-2 12 . CASSLSGAGAFF TGTGCCAGCAGCTTATCAGGGGCTGGAGCTTTCTTT
. TRBJ1-1 TRBV5-1 15 many CASSPGSGTNTEAFF TGCGCCAGCAGCCCGGGGTCCGGGACGAACACTGAAGCTTTCTTT
. TRBJ2-1 TRBV20-1 13 few CSARDFGHNEQFF TGCAGTGCTAGAGATTTCGGACACAATGAGCAGTTCTTC
TRBD2 TRBJ2-7 TRBV3-1 16 . CASSQESGAGHDEQYF TGTGCCAGCAGCCAAGAGAGCGGGGCAGGGCACGACGAGCAGTACTTC
TRBD1 TRBJ2-3 TRBV29-1 12 . CSVPTGGDTQYF TGCAGCGTCCCGACAGGGGGAGATACGCAGTATTTT
TRBD1 TRBJ1-3 TRBV6-1 18 . CASSEFWRPQGAGNTIYF TGTGCCAGCAGTGAATTTTGGAGGCCCCAGGGGGCTGGAAACACCATATATTTT
. TRBJ2-3 TRBV2 13 few CASSEDRGDTQYF TGTGCCAGCAGTGAGGATCGGGGAGATACGCAGTATTTT
TRBD2 TRBJ2-1 TRBV5-1 17 few CASSLAPEAGGYNEQFF TGCGCCAGCAGCTTGGCGCCCGAAGCGGGAGGTTACAATGAGCAGTTCTTC
TRBD1 TRBJ1-2 TRBV9 16 . CASSVANHRGLYGYTF TGTGCCAGCAGCGTAGCTAATCACAGGGGGCTTTATGGCTACACCTTC
. TRBJ2-5 TRBV6-2/TRBV6-3 17 . CASSPPEGLKRLETQYF TGTGCCAGCAGCCCCCCTGAGGGCCTGAAACGCCTAGAGACCCAGTACTTC
. TRBJ1-2 TRBV20-1 14 . CSARDPPARDGYTF TGCAGTGCTAGAGATCCTCCGGCAAGGGACGGCTACACCTTC
. TRBJ2-1 TRBV9 17 . CASSVEGLLSSYNEQFF TGTGCCAGCAGCGTAGAAGGACTCCTAAGCTCCTACAATGAGCAGTTCTTC
TRBD1 TRBJ1-2 TRBV29-1 12 few CSVVQGTYGYTF TGCAGCGTTGTACAGGGGACCTATGGCTACACCTTC
TRBD1 TRBJ1-1 TRBV12-3/TRBV12-4 18 few CASNGFKGRGLRDTEAFF TGTGCCAGCAACGGTTTCAAGGGCAGGGGGCTGCGGGACACTGAAGCTTTCTTT
TRBD1 TRBJ2-2 TRBV20-1 14 . CSALRQGITGELFF TGCAGTGCTCTCCGACAGGGGATTACCGGGGAGCTGTTTTTT
TRBD2 TRBJ2-5 TRBV10-3 14 many CAINTSGRQETQYF TGTGCCATCAATACTAGCGGGAGACAAGAGACCCAGTACTTC
. TRBJ2-7 TRBV2 15 . CASVLRQGFSDEQYF TGTGCCAGCGTTTTAAGGCAGGGGTTTTCGGACGAGCAGTACTTC